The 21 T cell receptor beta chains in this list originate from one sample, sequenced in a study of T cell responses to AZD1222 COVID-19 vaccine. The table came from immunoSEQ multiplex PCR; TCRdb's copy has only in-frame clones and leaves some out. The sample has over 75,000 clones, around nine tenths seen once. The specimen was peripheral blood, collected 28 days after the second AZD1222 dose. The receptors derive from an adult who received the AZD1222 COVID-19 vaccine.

The CDR3 loop reads CAIPGLTKNSPLHF. For the CDR3, the DNA is TGTGCCATCCCGGGACTAACAAAAAATTCACCCCTCCACTTT. The chain combines TRBV28 with TRBJ1-6; weak D call: TRBD1 (5 bases). This CDR3 is 14 amino acids long. V lost 10 bases to trimming and J lost 7 bases, with 17 bases between them. The germline CDR1 and CDR2 sequences are MDHEN and SYDVKM.

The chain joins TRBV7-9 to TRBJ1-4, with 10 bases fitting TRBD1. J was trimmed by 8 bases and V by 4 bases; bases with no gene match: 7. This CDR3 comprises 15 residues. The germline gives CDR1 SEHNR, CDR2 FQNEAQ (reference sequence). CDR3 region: CASSSTGTGVEKLFF. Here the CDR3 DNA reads TGTGCCAGCAGCTCCACCGGGACAGGGGTCGAAAAACTGTTTTTT.

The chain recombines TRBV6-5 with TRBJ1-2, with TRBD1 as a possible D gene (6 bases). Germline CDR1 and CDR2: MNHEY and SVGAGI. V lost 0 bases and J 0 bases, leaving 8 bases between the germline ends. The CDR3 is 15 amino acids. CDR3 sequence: CASSYSGGANYGYTF. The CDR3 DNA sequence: TGTGCCAGCAGTTACTCTGGGGGCGCTAACTATGGCTACACCTTC.

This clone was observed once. The CDR3 DNA reads TGTGCCAGCAGTTACCCTTCTAGGGGACCCGAAGCTTTCTTT. It specifies CASSYPSRGPEAFF. The chain combines TRBV6-2 or TRBV6-3 with TRBJ1-1, with a tentative D call TRBD1 (5 bases). Germline CDR1 is MNHEY and CDR2 is SVGEGT. Trimming cost V 2 bases and J 8 bases, with 15 bases left between them. This CDR3 region has 14 residues.

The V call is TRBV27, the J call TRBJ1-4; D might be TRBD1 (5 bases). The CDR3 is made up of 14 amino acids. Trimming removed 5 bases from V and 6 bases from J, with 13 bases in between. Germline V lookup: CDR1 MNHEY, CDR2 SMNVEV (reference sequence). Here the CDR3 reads CASSHGTADEKLFF. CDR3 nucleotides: TGTGCCAGCAGTCACGGGACCGCAGATGAAAAACTGTTTTTT.

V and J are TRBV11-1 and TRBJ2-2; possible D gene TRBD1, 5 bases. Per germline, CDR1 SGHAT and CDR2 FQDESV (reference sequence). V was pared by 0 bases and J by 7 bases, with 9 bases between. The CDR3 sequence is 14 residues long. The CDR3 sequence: CASSLAQEHGELFF. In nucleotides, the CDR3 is TGTGCCAGCAGCTTAGCACAGGAGCACGGGGAGCTGTTTTTT.

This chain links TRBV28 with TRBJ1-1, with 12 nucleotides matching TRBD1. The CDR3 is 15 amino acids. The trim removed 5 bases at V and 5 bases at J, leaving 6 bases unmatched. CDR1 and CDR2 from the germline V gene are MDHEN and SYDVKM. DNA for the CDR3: TGTGCCAGCAGTCGATGGGACAGGGGGCGGACTGAAGCTTTCTTT. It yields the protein CASSRWDRGRTEAFF.

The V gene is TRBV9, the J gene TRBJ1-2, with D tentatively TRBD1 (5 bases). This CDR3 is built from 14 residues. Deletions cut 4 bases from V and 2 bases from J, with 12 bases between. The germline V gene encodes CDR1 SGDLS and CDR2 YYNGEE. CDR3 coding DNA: TGTGCCAGCAGCCCCCTCGGGGCAAACTATGGCTACACCTTC. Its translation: CASSPLGANYGYTF.

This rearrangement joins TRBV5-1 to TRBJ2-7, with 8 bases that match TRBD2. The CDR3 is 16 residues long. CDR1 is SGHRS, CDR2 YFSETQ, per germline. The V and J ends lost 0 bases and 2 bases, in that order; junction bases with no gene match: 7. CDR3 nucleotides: TGCGCCAGCAGCTTGGTTAGCGGGGAAAGTACCTACGAGCAGTACTTC. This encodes CASSLVSGESTYEQYF.

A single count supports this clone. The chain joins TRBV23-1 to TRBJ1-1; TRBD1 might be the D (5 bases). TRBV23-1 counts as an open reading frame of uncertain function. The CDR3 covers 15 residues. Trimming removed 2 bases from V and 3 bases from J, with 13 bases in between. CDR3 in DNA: TGCGCCAGCAGTCAAACCCGTGGGGGAGACACTGAAGCTTTCTTT. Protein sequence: CASSQTRGGDTEAFF.

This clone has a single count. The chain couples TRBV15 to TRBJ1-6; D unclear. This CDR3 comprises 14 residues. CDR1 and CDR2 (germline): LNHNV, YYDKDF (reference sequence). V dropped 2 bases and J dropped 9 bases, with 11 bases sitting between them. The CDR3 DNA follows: TGTGCCACCAGCAGACCTCTTTTGGGTTCACCCCTCCACTTT. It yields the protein CATSRPLLGSPLHF.

The CDR3 is CASSLASGRGTEAFF. Here the CDR3 DNA reads TGTGCCAGCAGCTTAGCGTCGGGGAGAGGGACTGAAGCTTTCTTT. This chain joins TRBV7-2 and TRBJ1-1; no clear D. Germline loops: CDR1 SGHTA, CDR2 FQGNSA. This CDR3 region has 15 residues. Trimming removed 0 bases at V and 5 bases at J, with 13 bases between.

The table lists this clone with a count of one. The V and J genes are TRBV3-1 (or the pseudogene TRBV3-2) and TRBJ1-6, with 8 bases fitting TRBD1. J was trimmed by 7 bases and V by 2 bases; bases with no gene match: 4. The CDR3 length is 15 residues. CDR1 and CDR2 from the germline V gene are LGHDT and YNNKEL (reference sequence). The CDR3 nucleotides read TGTGCCAGCAGCCAATCAGGGGGCTGGAATTCACCCCTCCACTTT. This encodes CASSQSGGWNSPLHF.

The CDR3: CASSPQATIYEQYF. CDR3 nucleotide sequence: TGTGCCAGCAGCCCCCAGGCCACTATCTACGAGCAGTACTTC. The chain uses TRBV7-9 and TRBJ2-7, with D hard to call. The V end lost 5 bases, the J end lost 3 bases, and 14 bases lay between the germline ends. The CDR3 extends over 14 amino acids. The germline V gene has CDR1 SEHNR and CDR2 FQNEAQ (reference sequence). The whole variable domain, filled in from reference TRBV7-9 and TRBJ2-7, reads DTGVSQNPRHKITKRGQNVTFRCDPISEHNRLYWYRQTLGQGPEFLTYFQNEAQLEKSRLLSDRFSAERPKGSFSTLEIQRTEQGDSAMYLCASSPQATIYEQYFGPGTRLTVT.

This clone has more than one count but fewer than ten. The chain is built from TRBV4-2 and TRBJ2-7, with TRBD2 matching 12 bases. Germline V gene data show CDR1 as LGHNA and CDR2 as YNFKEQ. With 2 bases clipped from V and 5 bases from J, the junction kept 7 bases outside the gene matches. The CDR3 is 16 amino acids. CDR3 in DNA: TGTGCCAGCAGCCAACCCTCTGGACTAGCGGGGAACGAGCAGTACTTC. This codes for CASSQPSGLAGNEQYF.

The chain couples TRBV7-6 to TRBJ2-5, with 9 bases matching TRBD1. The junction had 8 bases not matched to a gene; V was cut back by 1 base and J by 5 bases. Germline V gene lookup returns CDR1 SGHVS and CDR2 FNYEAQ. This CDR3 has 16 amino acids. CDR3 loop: CASSLGGQGRTETQYF. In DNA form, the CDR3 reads TGTGCCAGCAGCTTAGGGGGACAGGGCCGCACCGAGACCCAGTACTTC.

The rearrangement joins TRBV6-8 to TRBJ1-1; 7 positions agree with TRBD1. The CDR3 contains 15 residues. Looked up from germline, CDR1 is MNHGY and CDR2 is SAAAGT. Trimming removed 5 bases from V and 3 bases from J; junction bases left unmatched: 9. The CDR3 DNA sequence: TGTGCCAGCAGTGGCTACAGGGGTAGATACACTGAAGCTTTCTTT. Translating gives CASSGYRGRYTEAFF.

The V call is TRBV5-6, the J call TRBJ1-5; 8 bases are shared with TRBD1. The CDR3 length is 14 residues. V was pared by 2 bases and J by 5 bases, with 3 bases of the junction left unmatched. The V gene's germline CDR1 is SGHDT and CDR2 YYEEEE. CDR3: CASSLQGEYQPQHF. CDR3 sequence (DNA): TGTGCCAGCAGCTTACAGGGGGAGTATCAGCCCCAGCATTTT.

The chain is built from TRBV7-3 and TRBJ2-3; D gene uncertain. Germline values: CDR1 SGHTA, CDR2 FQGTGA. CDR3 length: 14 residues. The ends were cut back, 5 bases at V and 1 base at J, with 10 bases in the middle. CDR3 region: CASSPGSGTDTQYF. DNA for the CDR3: TGTGCCAGCAGCCCGGGCAGTGGCACAGATACGCAGTATTTT. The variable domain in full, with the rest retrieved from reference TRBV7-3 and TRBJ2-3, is GAGVSQTPSNKVTEKGKYVELRCDPISGHTALYWYRQSLGQGPEFLIYFQGTGAADDSGLPNDRFFAVRPEGSVSTLKIQRTERGDSAVYLCASSPGSGTDTQYFGPGTRLTVL.

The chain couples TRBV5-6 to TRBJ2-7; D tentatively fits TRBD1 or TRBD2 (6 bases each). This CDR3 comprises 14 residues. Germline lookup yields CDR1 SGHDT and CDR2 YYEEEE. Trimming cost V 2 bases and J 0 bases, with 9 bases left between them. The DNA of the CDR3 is TGTGCCAGCAGCTTCGGGGGCAGCTCCTACGAGCAGTACTTC. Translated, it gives CASSFGGSSYEQYF.

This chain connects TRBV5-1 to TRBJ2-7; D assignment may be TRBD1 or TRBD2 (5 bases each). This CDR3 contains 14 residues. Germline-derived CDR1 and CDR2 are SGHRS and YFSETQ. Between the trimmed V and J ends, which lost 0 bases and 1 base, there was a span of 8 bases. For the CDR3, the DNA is TGCGCCAGCAGCTTGGGGGGGTATTCCTACGAGCAGTACTTC. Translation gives CASSLGGYSYEQYF.